This T cell receptor beta chain was captured by sequencing in a study of breast tumors, draining lymph nodes, adjacent tissues. Samples came from axillary lymph nodes draining the breast cancer. Trimming cost V 2 bases and J 0 bases, with 8 bases left between them. Germline V gives CDR1 SGHRS, CDR2 YFSETQ. This CDR3 comprises 15 residues. TCRdb re-called the multiplex PCR reads with MiXCR, one entry per CDR3 protein. The sample holds about 140,000 distinct CDR3 sequences, approximately 20% seen once. This clonotype was detected many times. The rearrangement links TRBV5-1 to TRBJ1-4; a possible D gene is TRBD1 (5 bases). The receptor comes from a female donor with breast cancer. Some clones in this sample may be carry-over from other donors' samples. The specimen sequenced was axillary lymph node tissue. CDR3 nucleotides: TGCGCCAGCAGCTTCCAGGGCGCAACTAATGAAAAACTGTTTTTT. It codes for CASSFQGATNEKLFF. The variable domain in full, completed from reference TRBV5-1 and TRBJ1-4, reads KAGVTQTPRYLIKTRGQQVTLSCSPISGHRSVSWYQQTPGQGLQFLFEYFSETQRNKGNFPGRFSGRQFSNSRSEMNVSTLELGDSALYLCASSFQGATNEKLFFGSGTQLSVL.